The entry below describes one T cell receptor beta chain. Its antigen is undetermined. This record comes from a study of T-cell memory formation after mild COVID-19. Study-level information: Across donors, TCR clusters were largely donor specific.

This CDR3 spans 16 amino acids. V shed 1 base and J 1 base; nucleotides not matched to a gene: 5. CDR1 is LNHNV and CDR2 is YYDKDF in the germline V gene (reference sequence). Each CDR3 protein is one row after TCRdb ran MiXCR on the 5' RACE reads. The sample lists 400,000 or so distinct CDR3 sequences; 20% to 25% were seen once. Study-wide results and limits: The pre-infection memory compartment contained some responding clones, suggesting cross-reactive memory joined.

The chain joins TRBV15 to TRBJ1-1, with 8 bases matching TRBD1. The sequence came from an adult woman who had mild COVID-19 (a few samples of this study predate the infection). Cell type and time point are not known. Material for sequencing was PBMCs or a T cell subset sorted from them (not recorded which). CDR3 in amino acids: CATSRGDRGPNTEAFF. The CDR3 bases are TGTGCCACCAGCAGAGGAGACAGGGGCCCGAACACTGAAGCTTTCTTT.